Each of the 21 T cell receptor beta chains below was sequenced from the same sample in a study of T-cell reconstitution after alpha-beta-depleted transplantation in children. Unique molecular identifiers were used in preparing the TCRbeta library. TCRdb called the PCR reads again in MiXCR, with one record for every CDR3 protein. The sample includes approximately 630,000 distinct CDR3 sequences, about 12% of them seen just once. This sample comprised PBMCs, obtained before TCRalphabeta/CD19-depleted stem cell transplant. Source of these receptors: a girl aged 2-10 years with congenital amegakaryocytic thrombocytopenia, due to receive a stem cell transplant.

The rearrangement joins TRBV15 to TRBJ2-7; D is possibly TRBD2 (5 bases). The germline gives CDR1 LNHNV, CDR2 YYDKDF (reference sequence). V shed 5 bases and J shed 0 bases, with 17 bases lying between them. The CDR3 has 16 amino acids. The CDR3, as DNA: TGTGCCACCAGCCCGAGACGGACTGCGTTCTCCTACGAGCAGTACTTC. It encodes CATSPRRTAFSYEQYF.

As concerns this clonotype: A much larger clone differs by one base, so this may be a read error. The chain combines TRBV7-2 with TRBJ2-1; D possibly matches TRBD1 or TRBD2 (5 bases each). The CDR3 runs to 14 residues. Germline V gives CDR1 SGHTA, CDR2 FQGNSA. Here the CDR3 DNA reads TGTGCCAGCAGCTTAGCGGGAGAGGGGAATGTGCAGTTCTTC. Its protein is CASSLAGEGNVQFF.

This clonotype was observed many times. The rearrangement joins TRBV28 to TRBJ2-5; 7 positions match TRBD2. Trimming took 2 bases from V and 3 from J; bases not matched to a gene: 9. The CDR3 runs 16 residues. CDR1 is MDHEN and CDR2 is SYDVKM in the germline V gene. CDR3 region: CASSLPFSRGEETQYF. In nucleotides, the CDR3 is TGTGCCAGCAGTTTACCCTTTTCACGGGGGGAAGAGACCCAGTACTTC.

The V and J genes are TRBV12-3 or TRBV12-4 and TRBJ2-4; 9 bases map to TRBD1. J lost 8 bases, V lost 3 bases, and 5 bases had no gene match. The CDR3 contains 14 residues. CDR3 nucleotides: TGTGCCAGCAGTTTCACAGGGGGCAGGGACATTCAGTACTTC. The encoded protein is CASSFTGGRDIQYF.

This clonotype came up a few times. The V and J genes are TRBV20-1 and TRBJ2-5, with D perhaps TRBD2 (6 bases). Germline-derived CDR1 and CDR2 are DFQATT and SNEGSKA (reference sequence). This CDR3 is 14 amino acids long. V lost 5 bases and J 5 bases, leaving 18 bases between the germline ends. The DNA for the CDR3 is TGCAGTGCTGCAAGCCAGGGTCTAGCGGAGACCCAGTACTTC. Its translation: CSAASQGLAETQYF.

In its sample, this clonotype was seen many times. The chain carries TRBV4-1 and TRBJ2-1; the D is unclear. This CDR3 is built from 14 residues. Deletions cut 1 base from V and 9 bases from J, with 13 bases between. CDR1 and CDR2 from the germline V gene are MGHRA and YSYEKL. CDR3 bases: TGCGCCAGCAGCCAAGTATGGAGTGCCGGTGAGCAGTTCTTC. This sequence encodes CASSQVWSAGEQFF.

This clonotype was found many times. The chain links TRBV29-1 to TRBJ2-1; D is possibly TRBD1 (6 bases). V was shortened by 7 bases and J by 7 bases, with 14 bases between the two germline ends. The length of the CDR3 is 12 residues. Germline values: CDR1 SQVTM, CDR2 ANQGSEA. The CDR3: CSGSAGVNEQFF. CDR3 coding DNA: TGCAGCGGTTCAGCAGGGGTTAATGAGCAGTTCTTC.

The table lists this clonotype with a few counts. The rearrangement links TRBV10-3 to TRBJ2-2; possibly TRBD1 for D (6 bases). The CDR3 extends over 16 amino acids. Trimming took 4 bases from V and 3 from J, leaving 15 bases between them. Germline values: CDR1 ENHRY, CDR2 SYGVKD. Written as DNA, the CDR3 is TGTGCCATCAGTGGATACAGGGCAGGTTACACCGGGGAGCTGTTTTTT. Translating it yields CAISGYRAGYTGELFF.

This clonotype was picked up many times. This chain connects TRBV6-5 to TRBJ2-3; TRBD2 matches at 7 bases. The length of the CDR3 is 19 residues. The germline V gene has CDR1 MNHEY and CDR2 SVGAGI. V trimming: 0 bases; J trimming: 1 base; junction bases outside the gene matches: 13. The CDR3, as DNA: TGTGCCAGCAGTTACTCGGCGTGGGAAATAGCGGGCGGCACAGATACGCAGTATTTT. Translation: CASSYSAWEIAGGTDTQYF.

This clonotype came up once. In nucleotides, the CDR3 is TGCGCCAGCAGCGCTTTACCGGGACCGACGAATCAGCCCCAGCATTTT. Its translation: CASSALPGPTNQPQHF. The chain recombines TRBV5-1 with TRBJ1-5, with D perhaps matching TRBD1 (5 bases). The CDR3 is 16 residues long. Germline V CDR1 and CDR2: SGHRS, YFSETQ. V was shortened by 4 bases and J by 4 bases, with 18 bases between the two germline ends.

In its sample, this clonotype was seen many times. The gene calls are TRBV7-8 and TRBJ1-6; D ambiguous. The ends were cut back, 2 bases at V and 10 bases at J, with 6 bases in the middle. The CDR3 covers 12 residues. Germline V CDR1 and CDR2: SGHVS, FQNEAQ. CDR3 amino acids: CASSLRKSPLHF. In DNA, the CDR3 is TGTGCCAGCAGCTTAAGGAAATCACCCCTCCACTTT.

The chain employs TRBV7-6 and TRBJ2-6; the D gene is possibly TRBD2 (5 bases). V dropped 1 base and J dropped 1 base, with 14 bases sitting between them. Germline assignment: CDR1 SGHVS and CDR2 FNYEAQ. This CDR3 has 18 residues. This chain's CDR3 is CASSLDGGLWSGANVLTF. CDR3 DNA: TGTGCCAGCAGCTTAGACGGCGGACTTTGGTCTGGGGCCAACGTCCTGACTTTC.

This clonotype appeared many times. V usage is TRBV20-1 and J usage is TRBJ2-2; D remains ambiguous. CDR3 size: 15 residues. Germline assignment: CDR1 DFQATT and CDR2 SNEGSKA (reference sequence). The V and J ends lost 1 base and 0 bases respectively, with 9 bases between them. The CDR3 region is CSARGPGANTGELFF. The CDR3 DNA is TGCAGTGCTAGAGGACCTGGGGCGAACACCGGGGAGCTGTTTTTT.

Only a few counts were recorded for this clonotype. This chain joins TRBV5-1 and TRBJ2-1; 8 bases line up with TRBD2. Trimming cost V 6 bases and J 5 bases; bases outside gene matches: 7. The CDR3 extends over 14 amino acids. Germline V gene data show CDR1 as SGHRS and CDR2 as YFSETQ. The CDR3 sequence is CASTSGSSHNEQFF. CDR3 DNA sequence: TGCGCCAGCACGAGCGGGAGTAGCCACAATGAGCAGTTCTTC.

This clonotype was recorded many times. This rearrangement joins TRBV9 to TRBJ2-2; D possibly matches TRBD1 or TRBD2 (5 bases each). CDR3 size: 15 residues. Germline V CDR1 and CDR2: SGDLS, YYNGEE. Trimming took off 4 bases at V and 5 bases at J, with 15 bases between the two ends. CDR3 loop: CASSPSGGWTGELFF. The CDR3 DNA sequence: TGTGCCAGCAGCCCCAGTGGGGGTTGGACCGGGGAGCTGTTTTTT.

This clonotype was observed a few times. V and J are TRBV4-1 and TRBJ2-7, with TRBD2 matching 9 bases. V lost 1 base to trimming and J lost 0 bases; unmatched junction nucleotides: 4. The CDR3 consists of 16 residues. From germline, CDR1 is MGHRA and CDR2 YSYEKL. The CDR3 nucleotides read TGCGCCAGCAGCCAAGTGGGTAGCGGGAGCTCCTACGAGCAGTACTTC. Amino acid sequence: CASSQVGSGSSYEQYF.

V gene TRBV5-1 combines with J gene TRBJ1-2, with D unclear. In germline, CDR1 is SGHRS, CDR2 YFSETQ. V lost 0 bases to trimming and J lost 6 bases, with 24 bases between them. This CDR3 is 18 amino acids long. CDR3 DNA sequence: TGCGCCAGCAGCTTGGAAGGCGTGGCGGCTAGATTAAGGGATGGCTACACCTTC. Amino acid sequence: CASSLEGVAARLRDGYTF.

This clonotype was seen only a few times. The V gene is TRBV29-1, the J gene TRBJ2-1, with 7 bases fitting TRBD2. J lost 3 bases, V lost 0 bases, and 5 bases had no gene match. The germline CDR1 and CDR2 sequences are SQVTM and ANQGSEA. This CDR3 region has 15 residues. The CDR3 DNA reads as TGCAGCGTTGAAGATTGGGAGCGGGACTACAATGAGCAGTTCTTC. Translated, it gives CSVEDWERDYNEQFF.

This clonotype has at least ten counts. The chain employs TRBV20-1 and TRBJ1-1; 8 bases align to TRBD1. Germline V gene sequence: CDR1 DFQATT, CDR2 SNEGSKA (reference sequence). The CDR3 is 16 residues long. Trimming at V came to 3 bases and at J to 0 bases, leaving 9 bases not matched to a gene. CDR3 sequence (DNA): TGCAGTGCTAGCCCGGCCAGGGGGCGTCTGAACACTGAAGCTTTCTTT. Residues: CSASPARGRLNTEAFF.

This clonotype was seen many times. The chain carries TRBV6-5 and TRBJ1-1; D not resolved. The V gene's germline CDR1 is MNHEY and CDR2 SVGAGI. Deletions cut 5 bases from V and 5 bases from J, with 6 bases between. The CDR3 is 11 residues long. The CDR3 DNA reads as TGTGCCAGCAGTCGGAGAACTGAAGCTTTCTTT. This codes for CASSRRTEAFF.

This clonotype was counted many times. CDR3 region: CASSVGIRDRADTQYF. CDR3 sequence (DNA): TGTGCCAGCAGCGTAGGTATAAGGGACCGGGCAGATACGCAGTATTTT. The chain combines TRBV9 with TRBJ2-3; D is possibly TRBD1 or TRBD2 (5 bases each). This CDR3 has 16 amino acids. Germline V gene lookup returns CDR1 SGDLS and CDR2 YYNGEE. V shed 0 bases and J shed 4 bases, with 15 bases lying between them.